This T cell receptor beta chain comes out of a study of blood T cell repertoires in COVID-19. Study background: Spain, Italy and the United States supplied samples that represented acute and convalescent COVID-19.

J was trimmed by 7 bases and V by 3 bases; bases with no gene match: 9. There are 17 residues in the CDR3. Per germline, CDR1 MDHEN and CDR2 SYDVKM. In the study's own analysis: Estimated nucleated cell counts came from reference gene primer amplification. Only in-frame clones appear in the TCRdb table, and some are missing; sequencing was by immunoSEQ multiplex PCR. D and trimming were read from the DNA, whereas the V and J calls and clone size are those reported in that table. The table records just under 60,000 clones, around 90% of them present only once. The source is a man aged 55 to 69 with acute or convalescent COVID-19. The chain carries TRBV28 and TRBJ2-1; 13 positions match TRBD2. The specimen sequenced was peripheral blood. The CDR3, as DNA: TGTGCCAGCAGTTTCCTCGTCGGGACTAGCGGGAAGAATGAGCAGTTCTTC. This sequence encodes CASSFLVGTSGKNEQFF.